The present TCR beta chain was sequenced within a study of T cells in Graves' hyperthyroidism and ophthalmopathy (dated by TCRdb to the late 2010s). Regarding the study in general: Peripheral blood was sampled at the time of initial diagnosis, prior to any treatment. The paper reports TCR Vbeta CDR3 sequencing of 140 or so peripheral blood samples: over 40 ophthalmopathy, roughly 80 hyperthyroidism and 17 progressor patients. Whether ophthalmopathy could be predicted prospectively was tested in an independent validation cohort made up of about 20 hyperthyroidism patients plus 17 patients who later progressed to ophthalmopathy. TCR V-J signatures able to tell the groups apart were searched for in a discovery cohort of 90 to 100 patients, of whom more than 40 had Graves' ophthalmopathy and roughly 57 had stable Graves' hyperthyroidism. For training and testing, the 100 or so patients in the discovery cohort were randomly divided in a 7:3 ratio. Following sampling, methimazole starting at 30 mg daily was given to hyperthyroidism patients, and high-dose intravenous methylprednisolone was given to ophthalmopathy patients. In roughly six Graves' hyperthyroidism patients, the study also compared T-cell repertoires from thyroid tissue with T-cell repertoires from blood.

The TCR beta CDR3 regions were amplified from RNA transcripts. A first-round RT-PCR of the TCR CDR3 used the HTBI primer set with the Qiagen OneStep RT-PCR kit. Libraries were constructed in a second round of multiplex PCR, after which size selection and purification were performed. The libraries were sequenced on an Illumina HiSeq2000 using paired-end 100 bp reads. Turning to the authors' computational methods: SOAPnuke was used to process the raw data, removing reads that contained adapters or uncalled bases, had a mean Phred below 15, or lacked an exact match to the constant primer or identifier. High-quality paired reads were merged with COPE v1.2.5, and unique nucleotide sequences were defined as clonotypes. MiTCR v1.1 was used to align the clonotypes against IMGT TRBV, TRBD and TRBJ reference segments. The analysis included only V-J combinations with a frequency above 0.0001, which together covered 99% to 99.2% of the repertoires. The TCS score was defined as F50 (clonal expansion) divided by E x V (chaos), with BLOSUM62-based TCRdist calculated between CDR3 peptides within each V-J. Welch's t-statistics and random forest reduced around 550 V-J features to 13, which were used in a naive Bayes classifier (R e1071). Starting from the raw public reads, TCRdb applied fastp trimming at Q25, assembled clones with MiXCR and retained in-frame beta chains. Every entry covers one CDR3 protein and lists the most common genes and DNA from its rows. Clone size and V and J calls follow TCRdb, not the original study. Here the sample has some 510,000 distinct CDR3 sequences; about 20% occur a single time. The leading ten clones occupy more than 25% of the sample.

Stable Graves' hyperthyroidism was defined as the absence of progression to ophthalmopathy over 18 months of follow-up. The hyperthyroidism patients were between 18 and 65 years old and newly diagnosed, with a disease duration of less than 2 months. The study excluded patients with uncontrolled infections, other autoimmune diseases, pregnancy or lactation. Diagnoses were based on clinical symptoms, serum thyroxine and TRAb, thyroid ultrasound and orbital computed tomography. PBMCs were separated from 10 ml of fresh peripheral blood using Ficoll-Paque density gradient centrifugation. Trizol reagent was used to extract total RNA, and RNA quality was then checked on an Agilent 2100 Bioanalyzer. Many counts were recorded for this clonotype. Its antigen is unknown. No much larger clone is present one base from it, and per-base qualities are unavailable. Beyond this particular receptor, the publication reports: No statistical method was used to set the sample size in advance, and investigators knew the group allocation. In validation, progression to ophthalmopathy was predicted by the model with approximately 67% sensitivity and 72.22% specificity, a median of about 6.8 months before onset. Ophthalmopathy was separated from stable hyperthyroidism by a 13 V-J signature model, with around 88% sensitivity and about 84% specificity obtained in cross-validation and 80%/75% obtained in testing. Most expanded thyroid clonotypes (frequency above 0.001) were also detected in blood, a finding suggesting that blood repertoires may reflect thyroid immune responses.

V gives up 5 bases and J gives up 0 bases, and the segment between their germline ends measures 14 bases. The CDR3, cysteine through phenylalanine, is 16 amino acids long. The CDR3 DNA has 48 bases and is translated from base 1. Reading the germline V gene gives CDR1 MDHEN and CDR2 SYDVKM. The TCR comes from a man between 18 and 35 years old with Graves' hyperthyroidism. Rearrangement joined TRBV28 to TRBJ1-5; TRBD1 could be the D gene, as 6 bases match. Sample: blood. The nucleotide sequence reads TGTGCCAGCAGTCTCAGGGGTGGGGCTAGCAATCAGCCCCAGCATTTT. Its protein product is CASSLRGGASNQPQHF.